This T cell receptor beta chain was retrieved from a study of cytomegalovirus exposure and HLA in healthy donors. Details on this clone: Its antigen is as yet unknown.

Study-level results: In vitro, three CMV-associated chains proved specific for CMV antigens.

The method was immunoSEQ multiplex PCR; TCRdb's version includes in-frame clones alone and lacks a portion of them. The sample lists about 130,000 clones, about 96% seen once, with less than 2% in the top ten. The specimen sequenced was PBMCs. This clonotype originated in a man aged 18 to 30 in good health and CMV-seronegative.

CDR3 sequence: CASSQDSWGGFYGYTF. The CDR3 DNA is TGTGCCAGCAGCCAAGATAGCTGGGGCGGATTTTATGGCTACACCTTC. The chain uses TRBV4-2 and TRBJ1-2; D may be TRBD1 (5 bases). In germline, CDR1 is LGHNA, CDR2 YNFKEQ. The germline V and J ends were trimmed by 0 bases and 5 bases, with 16 bases remaining between them. The length of the CDR3 is 16 residues.